Reported below is one T cell receptor (beta chain). The data are from a study of OX40 agonist ivuxolimab in advanced cancers. The data were produced by immunoSEQ multiplex PCR, yet TCRdb's version contains in-frame clones alone and is incomplete. The sample lists approximately 70,000 clones, 86% seen once, with 6.5% to 7.5% in the top ten. In germline, CDR1 is SGDLS, CDR2 YYNGEE. V shed 0 bases, J shed 2 bases, and the junction held 28 bases outside the gene matches. The CDR3 is 23 amino acids. The sample was CD4+ or CD8+ T cells sorted from blood, taken in a trial of the OX40 agonist ivuxolimab. The chain employs TRBV9 and TRBJ1-2, with 7 positions matching TRBD1. The origin of this receptor is an adult with an advanced solid tumor such as melanoma, head and neck, liver or kidney cancer. The CDR3 region has the DNA TGTGCCAGCAGCGTAGGTAGGTACTTAGGAGGACCCTCGGGGACAGCCGTCAACTATGGCTACACCTTC. Protein sequence: CASSVGRYLGGPSGTAVNYGYTF.